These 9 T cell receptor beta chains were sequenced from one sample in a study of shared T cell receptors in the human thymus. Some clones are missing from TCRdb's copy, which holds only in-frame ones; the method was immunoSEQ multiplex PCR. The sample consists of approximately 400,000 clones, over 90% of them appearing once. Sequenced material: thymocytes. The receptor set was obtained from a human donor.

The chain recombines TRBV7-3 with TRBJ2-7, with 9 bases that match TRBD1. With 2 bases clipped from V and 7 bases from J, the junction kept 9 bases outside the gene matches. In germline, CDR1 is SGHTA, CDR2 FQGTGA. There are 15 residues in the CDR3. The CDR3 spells CASSLRGQGFFEQYF. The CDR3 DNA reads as TGTGCCAGCAGCTTACGGGGACAGGGTTTCTTTGAGCAGTACTTC.

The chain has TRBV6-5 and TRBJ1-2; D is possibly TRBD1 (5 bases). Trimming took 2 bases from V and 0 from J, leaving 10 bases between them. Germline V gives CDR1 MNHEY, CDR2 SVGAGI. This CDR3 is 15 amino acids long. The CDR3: CASSYARASNYGYTF. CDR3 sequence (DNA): TGTGCCAGCAGTTACGCCAGGGCCTCTAACTATGGCTACACCTTC.

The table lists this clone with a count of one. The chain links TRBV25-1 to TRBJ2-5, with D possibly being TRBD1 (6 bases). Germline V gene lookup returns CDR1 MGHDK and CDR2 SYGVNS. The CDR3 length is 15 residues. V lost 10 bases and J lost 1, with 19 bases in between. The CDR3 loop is CATADRYRAQETQYF. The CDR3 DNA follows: TGTGCCACCGCCGACCGGTACAGGGCCCAAGAGACCCAGTACTTC.

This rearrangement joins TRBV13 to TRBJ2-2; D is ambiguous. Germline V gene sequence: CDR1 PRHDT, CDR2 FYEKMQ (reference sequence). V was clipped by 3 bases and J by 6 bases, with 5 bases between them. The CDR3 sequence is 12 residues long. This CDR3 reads CASSFQAGELFF. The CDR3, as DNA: TGTGCCAGCAGCTTTCAAGCCGGGGAGCTGTTTTTT.

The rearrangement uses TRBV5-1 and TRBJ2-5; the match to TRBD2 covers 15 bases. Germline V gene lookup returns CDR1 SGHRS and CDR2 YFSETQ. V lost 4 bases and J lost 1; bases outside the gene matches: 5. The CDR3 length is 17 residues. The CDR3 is CASSRGLAGGTQETQYF. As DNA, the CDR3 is TGCGCCAGCAGCCGGGGACTAGCGGGAGGAACCCAAGAGACCCAGTACTTC.

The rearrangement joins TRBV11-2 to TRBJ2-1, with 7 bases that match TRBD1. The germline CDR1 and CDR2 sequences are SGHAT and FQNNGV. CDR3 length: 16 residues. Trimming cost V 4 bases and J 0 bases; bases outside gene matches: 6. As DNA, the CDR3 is TGTGCCAGCAGCTCCTCCGGGACAGCCTCCTACAATGAGCAGTTCTTC. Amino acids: CASSSSGTASYNEQFF. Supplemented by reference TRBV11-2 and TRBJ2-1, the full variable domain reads EAGVAQSPRYKIIEKRQSVAFWCNPISGHATLYWYQQILGQGPKLLIQFQNNGVVDDSQLPKDRFSAERLKGVDSTLKIQPAKLEDSAVYLCASSSSGTASYNEQFFGPGTRLTVL.

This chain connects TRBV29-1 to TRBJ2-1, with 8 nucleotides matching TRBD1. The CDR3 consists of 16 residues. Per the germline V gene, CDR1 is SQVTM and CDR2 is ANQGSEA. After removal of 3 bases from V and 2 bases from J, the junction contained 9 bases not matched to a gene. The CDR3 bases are TGCAGCGTTGAGAAATCCGACAGGGGCGCCTACAATGAGCAGTTCTTC. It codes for CSVEKSDRGAYNEQFF.

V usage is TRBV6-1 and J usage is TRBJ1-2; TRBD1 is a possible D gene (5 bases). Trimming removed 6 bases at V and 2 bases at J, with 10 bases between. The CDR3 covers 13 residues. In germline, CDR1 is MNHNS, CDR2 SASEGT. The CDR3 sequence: CASRVAGNYGYTF. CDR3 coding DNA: TGTGCCAGCAGGGTAGCAGGGAACTATGGCTACACCTTC.

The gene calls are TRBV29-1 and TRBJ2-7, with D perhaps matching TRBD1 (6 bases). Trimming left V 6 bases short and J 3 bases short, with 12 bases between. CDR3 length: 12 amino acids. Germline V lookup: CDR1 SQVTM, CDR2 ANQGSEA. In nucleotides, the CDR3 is TGCAGCGTAGCCGGGACAAACTACGAGCAGTACTTC. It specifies CSVAGTNYEQYF.